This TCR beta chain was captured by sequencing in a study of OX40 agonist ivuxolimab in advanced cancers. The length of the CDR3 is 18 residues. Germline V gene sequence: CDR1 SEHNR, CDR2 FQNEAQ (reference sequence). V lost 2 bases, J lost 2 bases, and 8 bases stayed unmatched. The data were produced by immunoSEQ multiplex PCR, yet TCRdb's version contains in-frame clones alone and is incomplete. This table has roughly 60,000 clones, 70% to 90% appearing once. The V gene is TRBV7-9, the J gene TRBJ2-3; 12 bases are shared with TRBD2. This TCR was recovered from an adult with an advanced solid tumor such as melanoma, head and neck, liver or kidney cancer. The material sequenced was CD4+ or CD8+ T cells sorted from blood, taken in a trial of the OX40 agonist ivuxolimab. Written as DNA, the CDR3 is TGTGCCAGCAGCTTAAGGCCCCGGACTAGCGGGGACACAGATACGCAGTATTTT. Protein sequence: CASSLRPRTSGDTDTQYF.